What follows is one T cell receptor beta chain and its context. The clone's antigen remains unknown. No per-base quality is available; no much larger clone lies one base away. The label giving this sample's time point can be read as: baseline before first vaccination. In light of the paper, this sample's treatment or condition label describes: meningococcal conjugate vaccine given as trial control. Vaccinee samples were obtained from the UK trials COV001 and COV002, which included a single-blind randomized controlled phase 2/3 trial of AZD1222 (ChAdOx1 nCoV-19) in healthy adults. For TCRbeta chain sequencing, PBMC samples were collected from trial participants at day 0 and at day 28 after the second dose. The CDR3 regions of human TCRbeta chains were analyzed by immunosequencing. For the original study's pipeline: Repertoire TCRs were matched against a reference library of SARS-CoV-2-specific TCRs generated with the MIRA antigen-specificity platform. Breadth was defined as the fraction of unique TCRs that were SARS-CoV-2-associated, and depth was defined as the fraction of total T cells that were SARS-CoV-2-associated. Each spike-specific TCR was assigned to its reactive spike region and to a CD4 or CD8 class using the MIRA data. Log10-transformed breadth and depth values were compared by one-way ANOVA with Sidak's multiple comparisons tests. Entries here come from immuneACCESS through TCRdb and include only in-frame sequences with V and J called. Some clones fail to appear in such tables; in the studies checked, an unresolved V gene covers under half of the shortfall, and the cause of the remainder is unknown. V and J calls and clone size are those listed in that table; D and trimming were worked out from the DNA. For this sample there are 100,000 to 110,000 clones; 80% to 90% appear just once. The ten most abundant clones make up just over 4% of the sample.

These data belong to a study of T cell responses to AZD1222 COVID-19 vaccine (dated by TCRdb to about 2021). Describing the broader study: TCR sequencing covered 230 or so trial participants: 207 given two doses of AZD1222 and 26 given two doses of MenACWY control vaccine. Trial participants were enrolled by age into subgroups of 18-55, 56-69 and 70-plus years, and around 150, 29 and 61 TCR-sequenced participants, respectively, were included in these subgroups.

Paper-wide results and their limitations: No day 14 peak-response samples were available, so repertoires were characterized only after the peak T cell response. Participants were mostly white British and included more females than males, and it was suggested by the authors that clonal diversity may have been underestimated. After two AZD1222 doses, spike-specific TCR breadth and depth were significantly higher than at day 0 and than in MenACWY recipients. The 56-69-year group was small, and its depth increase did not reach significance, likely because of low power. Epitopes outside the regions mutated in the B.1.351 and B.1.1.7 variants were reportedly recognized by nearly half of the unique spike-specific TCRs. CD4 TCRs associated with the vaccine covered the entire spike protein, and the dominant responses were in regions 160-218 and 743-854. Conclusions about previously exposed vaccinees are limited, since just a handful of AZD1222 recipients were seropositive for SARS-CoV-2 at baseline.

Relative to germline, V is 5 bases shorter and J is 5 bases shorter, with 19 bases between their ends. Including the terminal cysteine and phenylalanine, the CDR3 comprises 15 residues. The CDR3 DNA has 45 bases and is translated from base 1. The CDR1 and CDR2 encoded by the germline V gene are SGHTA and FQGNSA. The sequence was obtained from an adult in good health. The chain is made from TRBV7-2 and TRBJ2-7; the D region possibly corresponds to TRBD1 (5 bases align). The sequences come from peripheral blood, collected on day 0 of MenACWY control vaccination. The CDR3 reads CASSLGAASYNEQYF. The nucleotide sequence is TGTGCCAGCAGCCTTGGGGCCGCCAGCTACAACGAGCAGTACTTC.